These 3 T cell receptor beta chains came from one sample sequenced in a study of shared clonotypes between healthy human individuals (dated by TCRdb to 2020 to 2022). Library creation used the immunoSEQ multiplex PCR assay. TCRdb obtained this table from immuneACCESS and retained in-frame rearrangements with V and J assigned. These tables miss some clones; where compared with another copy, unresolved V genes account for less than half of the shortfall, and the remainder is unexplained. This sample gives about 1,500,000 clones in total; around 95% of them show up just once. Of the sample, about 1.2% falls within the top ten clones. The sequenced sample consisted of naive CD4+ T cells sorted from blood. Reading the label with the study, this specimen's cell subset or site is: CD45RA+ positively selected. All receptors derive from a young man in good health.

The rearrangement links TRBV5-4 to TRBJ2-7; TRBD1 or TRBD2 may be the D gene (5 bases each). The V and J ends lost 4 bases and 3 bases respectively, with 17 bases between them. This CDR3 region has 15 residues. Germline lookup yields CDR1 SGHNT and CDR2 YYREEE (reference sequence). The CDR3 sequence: CASSPEGRVLYEQYF. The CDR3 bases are TGTGCCAGCAGCCCAGAGGGACGGGTCCTCTACGAGCAGTACTTC. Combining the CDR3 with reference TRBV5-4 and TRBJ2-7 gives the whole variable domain ETGVTQSPTHLIKTRGQQVTLRCSSQSGHNTVSWYQQALGQGPQFIFQYYREEENGRGNFPPRFSGLQFPNYSSELNVNALELDDSALYLCASSPEGRVLYEQYFGPGTRLTVT.

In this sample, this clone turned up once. The DNA for the CDR3 is TGTGCCATCAGTGAGGCGATGGGGGGCCCAGGGGCCAACGTCCTGACTTTC. It codes for CAISEAMGGPGANVLTF. The rearrangement joins TRBV10-3 to TRBJ2-6; D possibly matches TRBD1 or TRBD2 (6 bases each). Germline assignment: CDR1 ENHRY and CDR2 SYGVKD. V was pared by 2 bases and J by 4 bases, with 15 bases between. The CDR3 has 17 amino acids.

CDR3 nucleotide sequence: TGCGCCAGCAGCCAAGCACAGCTCATGAACACTGAAGCTTTCTTT. It codes for CASSQAQLMNTEAFF. This chain connects TRBV4-1 to TRBJ1-1, with D unresolved. The germline V and J ends were trimmed by 1 base and 0 bases, with 9 bases remaining between them. Germline V CDR1 and CDR2: MGHRA, YSYEKL. The CDR3 has 15 residues.